A single sample is the source of the 14 T cell receptor beta chains below, sequenced in a study of shared clonotypes between healthy human individuals. Only in-frame clones appear in the TCRdb table, and some are missing; sequencing was by immunoSEQ multiplex PCR. The sample lists 450,000 to 500,000 clones, approximately 80% occurring once. The sequenced sample was PBMCs. Receptors originate from a woman aged 40 to 55 in good health. Some clones in this sample may be carry-over from other donors' samples.

This clone was observed a handful of times. The rearrangement uses TRBV7-8 and TRBJ1-2; D is uncertain. The CDR3 consists of 13 residues. V lost 1 base and J 7 bases, leaving 10 bases between the germline ends. The germline V gene encodes CDR1 SGHVS and CDR2 FQNEAQ. The CDR3 sequence: CASSLVPDGGYTF. The CDR3 DNA reads TGTGCCAGCAGCTTAGTTCCCGACGGTGGCTACACCTTC.

This clone was detected ten times or more. Other DNA sequences in this sample translate to the same CDR3. This chain links TRBV15 with TRBJ1-1; the match to TRBD1 covers 7 bases. Looked up from germline, CDR1 is LNHNV and CDR2 is YYDKDF (reference sequence). The CDR3 runs to 13 residues. The junction had 2 bases not matched to a gene; V was cut back by 0 bases and J by 7 bases. CDR3 sequence: CATSREGDSEAFF. In DNA form, the CDR3 reads TGTGCCACCAGCAGAGAGGGGGACAGTGAAGCTTTCTTT.

The chain links TRBV7-2 to TRBJ2-5; 8 nucleotides agree with TRBD1. V lost 0 bases, J lost 6 bases, and 3 bases stayed unmatched. CDR1 and CDR2 (germline): SGHTA, FQGNSA. The CDR3 contains 14 residues. CDR3 DNA: TGTGCCAGCAGCTTAGCCCAGGGGGCGCAGACCCAGTACTTC. Translating it yields CASSLAQGAQTQYF.

As concerns this clone: Other nucleotide sequences in the sample specify the same CDR3. The V gene is TRBV9, the J gene TRBJ2-7; perhaps D is TRBD1 or TRBD2 (6 bases each). The CDR3 consists of 12 residues. The germline V gene encodes CDR1 SGDLS and CDR2 YYNGEE. V was pared by 4 bases and J by 7 bases, with 12 bases between. CDR3 coding DNA: TGTGCCAGCAGCCCTCGAGGGGGGGAGCAGTACTTC. Its translation is CASSPRGGEQYF.

This chain joins TRBV29-1 and TRBJ2-3; TRBD2 agrees at 7 bases. The CDR3 is 14 amino acids. Trimming cost V 2 bases and J 4 bases; bases outside gene matches: 6. From germline, CDR1 is SQVTM and CDR2 ANQGSEA. Here the CDR3 reads CSVEMAGVSDTQYF. Written as DNA, the CDR3 is TGCAGCGTTGAAATGGCGGGAGTGTCAGATACGCAGTATTTT.

The chain joins TRBV6-1 to TRBJ1-3; 7 bases are shared with TRBD1. With 5 bases clipped from V and 3 bases from J, the junction kept 4 bases outside the gene matches. The germline gives CDR1 MNHNS, CDR2 SASEGT. The CDR3 sequence is 14 residues long. The CDR3 DNA is TGTGCCAGCAGTCAGGGGGTATTTGGAAACACCATATATTTT. Its protein is CASSQGVFGNTIYF.

The table lists this clone with a few counts. The same CDR3 arises from other DNA sequences in this sample as well. This chain uses TRBV2 with TRBJ1-1, with D uncertain. Deletions cut 5 bases from V and 1 base from J, with 8 bases between. Germline V lookup: CDR1 SNHLY, CDR2 FYNNEI. This CDR3 contains 13 residues. The chain's CDR3 is CASSLGWNTEAFF. The CDR3 nucleotides read TGTGCCAGCAGTTTGGGCTGGAACACTGAAGCTTTCTTT.

This sequence joins TRBV28 and TRBJ1-1; 8 nucleotides agree with TRBD1. The CDR3 spans 17 residues. Germline V gene lookup returns CDR1 MDHEN and CDR2 SYDVKM. V lost 4 bases, J lost 0 bases, and 10 bases stayed unmatched. This CDR3 is CASSSHTRGQVNTEAFF. The CDR3 DNA sequence: TGTGCCAGCAGTTCCCATACCAGGGGGCAGGTGAACACTGAAGCTTTCTTT.

In its sample, this clone was seen many times. This CDR3 is CASSLPSGRVVDGTDTQYF. The CDR3 nucleotides are TGTGCCAGCAGTTTACCGAGCGGGAGGGTGGTCGACGGCACAGATACGCAGTATTTT. V and J are TRBV28 and TRBJ2-3; 10 nucleotides align to TRBD2. The V gene end was trimmed by 2 bases and the J gene end by 1 base; junction bases not matched to a gene: 12. This CDR3 is built from 19 residues. From germline, CDR1 is MDHEN and CDR2 SYDVKM.

The V gene is TRBV7-9, the J gene TRBJ1-4; D is uncertain. Trimming cost V 5 bases and J 3 bases, with 10 bases left between them. This CDR3 is 14 amino acids long. Germline V gene lookup returns CDR1 SEHNR and CDR2 FQNEAQ (reference sequence). CDR3 region: CASSPFIPNEKLFF. Here the CDR3 DNA reads TGTGCCAGCAGCCCCTTCATCCCTAATGAAAAACTGTTTTTT.

The chain joins TRBV27 to TRBJ2-6, with unresolved D. Germline CDR1 reads MNHEY; CDR2 reads SMNVEV (reference sequence). The V end lost 9 bases, the J end lost 2 bases, and 14 bases lay between the germline ends. The length of the CDR3 is 15 residues. CDR3 amino acids: CASSPQATGANVLTF. CDR3 bases: TGTGCCAGTTCCCCCCAGGCCACTGGGGCCAACGTCCTGACTTTC.

This clone was counted a few times. The gene calls are TRBV6-6 and TRBJ1-4; the D gene is possibly TRBD1 (5 bases). CDR1 and CDR2 from the germline V gene are MNHNY and SVGAGI (reference sequence). This CDR3 comprises 15 residues. V was clipped by 0 bases and J by 8 bases, with 13 bases between them. The CDR3 protein is CASSYSGQGIEKLFF. The CDR3 nucleotides read TGTGCCAGCAGTTACTCGGGTCAGGGAATCGAAAAACTGTTTTTT.

The V call is TRBV29-1, the J call TRBJ2-1, with 10 bases that match TRBD2. Per the germline V gene, CDR1 is SQVTM and CDR2 is ANQGSEA. This CDR3 comprises 13 residues. Trimming took 6 bases from V and 8 from J; bases not matched to a gene: 7. For the CDR3, the DNA is TGCAGCGTCGGCCCTAGCGGGAGCGATGAGCAGTTCTTC. Translated, it gives CSVGPSGSDEQFF.

The chain recombines TRBV7-9 with TRBJ2-5, with D perhaps TRBD2 (6 bases). CDR1 and CDR2 from the germline V gene are SEHNR and FQNEAQ (reference sequence). V was trimmed by 1 base and J by 2 bases, leaving 14 bases between them. The CDR3 covers 16 residues. CDR3 bases: TGTGCCAGCAGCTTAGGTAGCGGAGCCATTCAAGAGACCCAGTACTTC. Translated, it gives CASSLGSGAIQETQYF. The whole variable domain, remainder taken from reference TRBV7-9 and TRBJ2-5, is DTGVSQNPRHKITKRGQNVTFRCDPISEHNRLYWYRQTLGQGPEFLTYFQNEAQLEKSRLLSDRFSAERPKGSFSTLEIQRTEQGDSAMYLCASSLGSGAIQETQYFGPGTRLLVL.